This record covers a single TCR beta chain. The antigen is undetermined. This sample is part of a study of shared clonotypes between healthy human individuals. V was trimmed by 4 bases and J by 5 bases, leaving 22 bases between them. Germline assignment: CDR1 SGHRS and CDR2 YFSETQ. CDR3 length: 17 residues. CD45RO-negative, CCR7-selected cells formed the naive CD8 fraction, which excluded terminally differentiated effector memory CD45RA+ cells. The assay was carried out at the deep level. DNA at approximately 200 ng, 25,000 to 35,000 T cell genomes, went into sorted-subset replicate PCRs. The repertoire was sequenced with immunoSEQ multiplex PCR; TCRdb's copy has only in-frame clones and lacks some. The top ten clones hold 1.7% of a sample with some 2,100,000 clones, roughly 91% of them seen once. Study-wide points: In a handful of donors, 4.5% to 5.5% of naive CD4 clonotypes appeared in common. Rarefaction gave evidence that sorted-subset sequencing remained incomplete despite large depth.

The sequence derives from a man aged 18 to 30 in good health. Some clones in this sample may be carry-over from other donors' samples. The sequenced sample was naive CD8+ T cells from PBMCs. V is TRBV5-1 and J is TRBJ2-1, with D perhaps TRBD1 or TRBD2 (5 bases each). The CDR3 loop reads CASSPTEGTMGNNEQFF. In DNA form, the CDR3 reads TGCGCCAGCAGCCCCACCGAGGGGACGATGGGAAACAATGAGCAGTTCTTC.